This passage covers 13 T cell receptor beta chains from one sample sequenced in a study of response to subunit inactivated influenza vaccine. Each CDR3 protein is one row after TCRdb ran MiXCR on the RT-PCR reads. The repertoire holds 500,000 to 550,000 distinct CDR3 sequences, roughly 23% seen once, with 2.5% to 3% in the top ten. These data were likewise used in another study, on T cells expressing NK-cell markers. That paper states: Researchers built TCR beta cDNA using 5'RACE template switching with UMIs.

This material consisted of CD4+ T cells sorted from PBMCs, taken approximately 12 days after vaccination. The receptors come from a man in his fifties who received an inactivated influenza vaccine.

V gene TRBV30 combines with J gene TRBJ1-3; D is perhaps TRBD1 (6 bases). Germline CDR1 is GTSNPN and CDR2 is SVGIG (reference sequence). This CDR3 has 15 amino acids. V shed 4 bases and J shed 0 bases, with 13 bases lying between them. The CDR3 region has the DNA TGTGCCTGGACCGGGACACATAGCTCTGGAAACACCATATATTTT. Its translation is CAWTGTHSSGNTIYF.

This clonotype was seen a few times. The chain carries TRBV5-6 and TRBJ2-5, with 7 bases matching TRBD2. J was trimmed by 1 base and V by 2 bases; bases with no gene match: 5. Germline assignment: CDR1 SGHDT and CDR2 YYEEEE. The CDR3 loop spans 15 amino acids. The CDR3 DNA reads as TGTGCCAGCAGCTTCATGCGGGGGAGCCAAGAGACCCAGTACTTC. It specifies CASSFMRGSQETQYF.

CDR3 amino acids: CAISDGESNSPLHF. Here the CDR3 DNA reads TGTGCCATCAGCGATGGAGAATCTAATTCACCCCTCCACTTT. This rearrangement joins TRBV10-3 to TRBJ1-6; the D is unclear. CDR1 and CDR2 from the germline V gene are ENHRY and SYGVKD. The CDR3 spans 14 residues. Trimming removed 6 bases from V and 6 bases from J, with 12 bases in between.

This chain joins TRBV10-3 and TRBJ2-7, with 8 bases matching TRBD1. Germline trimming cut 4 bases from V and 2 bases from J; bases unmatched to any gene: 1. This CDR3 spans 13 amino acids. Germline V gene sequence: CDR1 ENHRY, CDR2 SYGVKD. The DNA for the CDR3 is TGTGCCATCAGTGCACAGGGGGCCTACGAGCAGTACTTC. As protein: CAISAQGAYEQYF.

This clonotype was counted only a few times. This chain joins TRBV5-1 and TRBJ1-2; D is undetermined. Deletions cut 0 bases from V and 6 bases from J, with 12 bases between. CDR3 length: 14 amino acids. Germline lookup yields CDR1 SGHRS and CDR2 YFSETQ. The CDR3 reads CASSLGPPWDGYTF. The CDR3 region has the DNA TGCGCCAGCAGCTTGGGGCCACCCTGGGATGGCTACACCTTC.

Ten or more counts support this clonotype. The CDR3 DNA is TGCAGCGTCCGGGACGTCACCTACAATGAGCAGTTCTTC. It yields the protein CSVRDVTYNEQFF. V is TRBV29-1 and J is TRBJ2-1, with D perhaps being TRBD1 or TRBD2 (5 bases each). Germline V gene data show CDR1 as SQVTM and CDR2 as ANQGSEA. V dropped 6 bases and J dropped 2 bases, with 11 bases sitting between them. The CDR3 is 13 amino acids.

V usage is TRBV5-1 and J usage is TRBJ1-4, with D possibly being TRBD1 (5 bases). Trimming removed 4 bases from V and 0 bases from J, with 13 bases in between. The CDR3 is 16 residues long. The V gene's germline CDR1 is SGHRS and CDR2 YFSETQ. Here the CDR3 reads CASSRTPGSTNEKLFF. The CDR3 bases are TGCGCCAGCAGCCGGACCCCAGGGTCAACTAATGAAAAACTGTTTTTT.

J is TRBJ2-3 and V is TRBV29-1; D is ambiguous. Trimming stripped 7 bases from V and 2 bases from J, with 10 bases between. The CDR3 length is 12 residues. Germline V gives CDR1 SQVTM, CDR2 ANQGSEA. Written as DNA, the CDR3 is TGCAGCGCCCTGACCTCCACAGATACGCAGTATTTT. Residues: CSALTSTDTQYF.

This clonotype was observed a handful of times. The chain combines TRBV4-3 with TRBJ1-6; no clear D gene. This CDR3 has 17 amino acids. Deletions cut 0 bases from V and 0 bases from J, with 9 bases between. Germline values: CDR1 LGHNA, CDR2 YSLEER. CDR3 bases: TGCGCCAGCAGCCAAGAGCGGAGCTTCTCCTATAATTCACCCCTCCACTTT. Translated: CASSQERSFSYNSPLHF.

The chain carries TRBV11-1 and TRBJ2-7; D is perhaps TRBD1 (6 bases). From germline, CDR1 is SGHAT and CDR2 FQDESV (reference sequence). CDR3 size: 13 residues. V was clipped by 6 bases and J by 4 bases, with 13 bases between them. The CDR3 DNA is TGTGCCAGCAGTCAAGACAGGAATTACGAGCAGTACTTC. Its translation: CASSQDRNYEQYF.

This clonotype has a handful of counts. CDR3 residues: CASRGGGGNQPQHF. CDR3 nucleotides: TGTGCCAGCAGGGGCGGAGGTGGCAATCAGCCCCAGCATTTT. This chain connects TRBV7-8 to TRBJ1-5; D unresolved. This CDR3 region has 14 residues. Deletions cut 6 bases from V and 2 bases from J, with 11 bases between. Germline values: CDR1 SGHVS, CDR2 FQNEAQ. Supplemented by reference TRBV7-8 and TRBJ1-5, the full variable domain reads GAGVSQSPRYKVAKRGQDVALRCDPISGHVSLFWYQQALGQGPEFLTYFQNEAQLDKSGLPSDRFFAERPEGSVSTLKIQRTQQEDSAVYLCASRGGGGNQPQHFGDGTRLSIL.

CDR3 sequence: CASSQDTEQFF. The CDR3, as DNA: TGTGCCAGTAGTCAGGACACAGAGCAGTTCTTC. This chain uses TRBV19 with TRBJ2-1, with D tentatively TRBD1 (5 bases). Germline lookup yields CDR1 LNHDA and CDR2 SQIVND (reference sequence). This CDR3 is 11 amino acids long. V was clipped by 5 bases and J by 10 bases, with 9 bases between them.

The CDR3 DNA is TGTGCCATCAGTGAAGGGCAGGGGGCCGGGGATGAGCAGTTCTTC. It specifies CAISEGQGAGDEQFF. V is TRBV10-3 and J is TRBJ2-1; 8 bases match TRBD1. The CDR3 loop spans 15 amino acids. The germline gives CDR1 ENHRY, CDR2 SYGVKD. V lost 3 bases, J lost 8 bases, and 9 bases stayed unmatched.